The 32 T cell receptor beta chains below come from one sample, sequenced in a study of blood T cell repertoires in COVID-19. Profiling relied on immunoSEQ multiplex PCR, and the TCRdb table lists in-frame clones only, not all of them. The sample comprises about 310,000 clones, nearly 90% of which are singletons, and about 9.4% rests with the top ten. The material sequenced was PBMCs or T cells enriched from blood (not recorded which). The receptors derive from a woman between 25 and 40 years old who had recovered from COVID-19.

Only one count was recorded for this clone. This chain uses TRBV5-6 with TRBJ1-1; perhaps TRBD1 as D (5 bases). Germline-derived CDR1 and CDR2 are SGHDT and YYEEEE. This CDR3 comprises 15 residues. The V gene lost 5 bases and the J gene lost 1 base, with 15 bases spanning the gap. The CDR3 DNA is TGTGCCAGCAGTTTTGTACAGGCGTGGAACACTGAAGCTTTCTTT. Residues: CASSFVQAWNTEAFF.

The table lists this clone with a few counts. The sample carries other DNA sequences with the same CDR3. CDR3 residues: CASSLRTGNTEAFF. The CDR3 coding sequence is TGTGCCAGCAGCCTAAGGACAGGGAACACTGAAGCTTTCTTT. V and J are TRBV7-2 and TRBJ1-1; 7 positions agree with TRBD1. This CDR3 is 14 amino acids long. Germline CDR1 SGHTA, CDR2 FQGNSA. J gave up 1 base and V 5 bases, and 4 bases lay outside the gene matches.

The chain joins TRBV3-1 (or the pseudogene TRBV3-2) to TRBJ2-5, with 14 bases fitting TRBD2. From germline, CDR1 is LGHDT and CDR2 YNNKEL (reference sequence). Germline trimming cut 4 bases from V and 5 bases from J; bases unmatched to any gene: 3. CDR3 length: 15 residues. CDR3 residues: CASSRGLAGAETQYF. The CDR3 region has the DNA TGTGCCAGCAGCCGGGGACTAGCGGGAGCCGAGACCCAGTACTTC.

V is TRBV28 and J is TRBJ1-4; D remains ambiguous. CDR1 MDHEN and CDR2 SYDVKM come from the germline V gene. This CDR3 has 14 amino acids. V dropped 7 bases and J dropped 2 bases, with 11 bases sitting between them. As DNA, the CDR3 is TGTGCCAGCATCTCTGGTAGTACTAATGAAAAACTGTTTTTT. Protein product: CASISGSTNEKLFF.

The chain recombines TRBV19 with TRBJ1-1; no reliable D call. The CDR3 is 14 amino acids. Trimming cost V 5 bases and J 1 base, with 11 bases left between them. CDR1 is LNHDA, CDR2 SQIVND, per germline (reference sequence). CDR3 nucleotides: TGTGCCAGTAGTTTCGGTACAGCGAACACTGAAGCTTTCTTT. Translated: CASSFGTANTEAFF.

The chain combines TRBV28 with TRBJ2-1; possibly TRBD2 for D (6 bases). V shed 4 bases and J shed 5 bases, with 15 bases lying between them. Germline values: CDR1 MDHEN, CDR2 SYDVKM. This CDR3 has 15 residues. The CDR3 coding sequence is TGTGCCAGCAGTTCCCCGGCTAGCGTCCACAATGAGCAGTTCTTC. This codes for CASSSPASVHNEQFF. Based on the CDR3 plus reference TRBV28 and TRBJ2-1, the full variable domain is DVKVTQSSRYLVKRTGEKVFLECVQDMDHENMFWYRQDPGLGLRLIYFSYDVKMKEKGDIPEGYSVSREKKERFSLILESASTNQTSMYLCASSSPASVHNEQFFGPGTRLTVL.

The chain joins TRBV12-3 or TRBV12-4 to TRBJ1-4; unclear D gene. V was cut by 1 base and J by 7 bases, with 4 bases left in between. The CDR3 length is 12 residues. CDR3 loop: CASSLGGEKLFF. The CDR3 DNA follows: TGTGCCAGCAGTTTAGGCGGTGAAAAACTGTTTTTT.

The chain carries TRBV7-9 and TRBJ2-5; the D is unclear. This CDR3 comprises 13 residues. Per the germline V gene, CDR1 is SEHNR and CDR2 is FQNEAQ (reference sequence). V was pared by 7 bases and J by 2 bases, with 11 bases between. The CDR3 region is CASTTNSQETQYF. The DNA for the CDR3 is TGTGCCAGCACCACGAACTCACAAGAGACCCAGTACTTC.

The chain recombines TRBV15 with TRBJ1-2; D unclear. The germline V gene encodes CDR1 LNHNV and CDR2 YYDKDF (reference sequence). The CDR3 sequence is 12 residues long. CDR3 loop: CATGGISDGYTF. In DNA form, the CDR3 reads TGTGCGACGGGAGGGATCAGTGATGGCTACACCTTC.

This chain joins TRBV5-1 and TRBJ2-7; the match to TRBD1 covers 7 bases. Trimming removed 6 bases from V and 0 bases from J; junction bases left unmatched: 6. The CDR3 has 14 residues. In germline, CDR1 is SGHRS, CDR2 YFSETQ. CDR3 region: CASTAQGDSYEQYF. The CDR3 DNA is TGCGCCAGCACCGCGCAGGGGGACTCCTACGAGCAGTACTTC. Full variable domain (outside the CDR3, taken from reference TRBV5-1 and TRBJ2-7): KAGVTQTPRYLIKTRGQQVTLSCSPISGHRSVSWYQQTPGQGLQFLFEYFSETQRNKGNFPGRFSGRQFSNSRSEMNVSTLELGDSALYLCASTAQGDSYEQYFGPGTRLTVT.

CDR3 region: CASRAGTSSLFSLHGELFF. DNA of the CDR3: TGTGCCAGCAGAGCCGGGACTAGTTCTTTATTCTCCCTGCACGGGGAGCTGTTTTTT. The rearrangement joins TRBV27 to TRBJ2-2; 8 positions match TRBD2. Looked up from germline, CDR1 is MNHEY and CDR2 is SMNVEV (reference sequence). The length of the CDR3 is 19 residues. With V trimmed by 6 bases and J by 7 bases, 22 bases remained unmatched.

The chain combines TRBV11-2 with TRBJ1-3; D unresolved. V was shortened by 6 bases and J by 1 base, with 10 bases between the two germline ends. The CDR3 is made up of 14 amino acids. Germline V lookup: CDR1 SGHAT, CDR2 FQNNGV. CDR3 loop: CASRHITSGNTIYF. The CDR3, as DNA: TGTGCCAGCAGACATATCACGTCTGGAAACACCATATATTTT. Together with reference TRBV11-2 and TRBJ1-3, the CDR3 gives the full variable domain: EAGVAQSPRYKIIEKRQSVAFWCNPISGHATLYWYQQILGQGPKLLIQFQNNGVVDDSQLPKDRFSAERLKGVDSTLKIQPAKLEDSAVYLCASRHITSGNTIYFGEGSWLTVV.

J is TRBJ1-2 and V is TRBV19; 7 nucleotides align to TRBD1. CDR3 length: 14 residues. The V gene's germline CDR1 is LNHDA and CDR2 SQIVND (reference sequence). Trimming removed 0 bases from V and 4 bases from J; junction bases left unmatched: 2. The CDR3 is CASSIEDRAYGYTF. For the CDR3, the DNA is TGTGCCAGTAGTATAGAAGACAGGGCCTATGGCTACACCTTC.

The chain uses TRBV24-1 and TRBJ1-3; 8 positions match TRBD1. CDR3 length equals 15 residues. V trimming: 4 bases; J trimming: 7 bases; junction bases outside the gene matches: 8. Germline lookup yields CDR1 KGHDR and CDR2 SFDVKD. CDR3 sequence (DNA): TGTGCCACCAGTGAACGACAGGGGTTGAAGAACACCATATATTTT. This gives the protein CATSERQGLKNTIYF.

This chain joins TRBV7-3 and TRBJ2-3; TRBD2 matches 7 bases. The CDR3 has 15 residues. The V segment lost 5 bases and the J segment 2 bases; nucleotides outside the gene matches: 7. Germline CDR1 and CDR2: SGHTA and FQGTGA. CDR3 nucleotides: TGTGCCAGCAGCCCCCGCGGGGGACCCACAGATACGCAGTATTTT. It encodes CASSPRGGPTDTQYF.

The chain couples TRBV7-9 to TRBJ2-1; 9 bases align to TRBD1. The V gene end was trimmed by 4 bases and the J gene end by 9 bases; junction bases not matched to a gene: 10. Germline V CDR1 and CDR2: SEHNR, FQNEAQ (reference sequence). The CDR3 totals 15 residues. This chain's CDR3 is CASSSRTGEEVEQFF. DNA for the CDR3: TGTGCCAGCAGCTCCCGGACAGGGGAGGAGGTTGAGCAGTTCTTC.

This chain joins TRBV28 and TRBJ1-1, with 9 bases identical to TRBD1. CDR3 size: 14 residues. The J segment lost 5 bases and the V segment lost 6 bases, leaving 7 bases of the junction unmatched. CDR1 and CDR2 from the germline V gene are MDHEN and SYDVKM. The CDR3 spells CASSMRQGGTEAFF. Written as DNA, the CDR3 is TGTGCCAGCAGCATGAGACAGGGGGGGACTGAAGCTTTCTTT.

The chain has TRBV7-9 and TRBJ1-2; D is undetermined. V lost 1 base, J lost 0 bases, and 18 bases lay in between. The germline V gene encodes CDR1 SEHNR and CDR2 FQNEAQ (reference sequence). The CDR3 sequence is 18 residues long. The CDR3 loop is CASSLDHGYIPPNYGYTF. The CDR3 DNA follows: TGTGCCAGCAGCTTAGATCACGGTTATATTCCGCCTAACTATGGCTACACCTTC.

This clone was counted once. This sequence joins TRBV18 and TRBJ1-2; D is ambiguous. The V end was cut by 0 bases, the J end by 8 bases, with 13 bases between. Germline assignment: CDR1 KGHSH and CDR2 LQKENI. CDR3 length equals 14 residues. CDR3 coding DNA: TGTGCCAGCTCACCACCTCCCCAAACCGGGGGCTACACCTTC. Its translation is CASSPPPQTGGYTF.

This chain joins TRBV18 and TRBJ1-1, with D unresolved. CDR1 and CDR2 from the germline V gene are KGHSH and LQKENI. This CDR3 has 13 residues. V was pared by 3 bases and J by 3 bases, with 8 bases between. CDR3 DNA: TGTGCCAGCTCACCTCAGAGGGACACTGAAGCTTTCTTT. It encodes CASSPQRDTEAFF.

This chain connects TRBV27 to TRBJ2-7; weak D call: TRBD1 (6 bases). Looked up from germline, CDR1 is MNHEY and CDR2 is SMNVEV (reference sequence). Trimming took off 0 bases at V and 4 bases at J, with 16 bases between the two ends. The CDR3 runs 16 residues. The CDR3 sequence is CASSLSLGRGSYEQYF. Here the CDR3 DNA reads TGTGCCAGCAGTTTATCGCTGGGCAGGGGATCATACGAGCAGTACTTC.

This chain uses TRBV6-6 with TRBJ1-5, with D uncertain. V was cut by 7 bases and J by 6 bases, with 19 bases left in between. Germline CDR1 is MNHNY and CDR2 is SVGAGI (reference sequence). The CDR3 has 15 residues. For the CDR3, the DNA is TGTGCCAGCACCCTCCCAGGAGGGAACGGTCAGCCCCAGCATTTT. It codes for CASTLPGGNGQPQHF.

The CDR3 region has the DNA TGTGCCAGCAGCGCCCCGGGACAGGGTTATACGGGTAATGAAAAACTGTTTTTT. Protein product: CASSAPGQGYTGNEKLFF. V is TRBV2 and J is TRBJ1-4; 9 nucleotides match TRBD1. This CDR3 has 18 amino acids. Germline V gives CDR1 SNHLY, CDR2 FYNNEI. V trimming: 6 bases; J trimming: 4 bases; junction bases outside the gene matches: 15.

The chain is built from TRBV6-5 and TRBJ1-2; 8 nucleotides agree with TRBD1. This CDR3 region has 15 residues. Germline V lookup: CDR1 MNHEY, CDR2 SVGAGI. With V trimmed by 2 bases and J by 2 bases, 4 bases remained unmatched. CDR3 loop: CASSYGQGTNYGYTF. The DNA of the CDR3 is TGTGCCAGCAGTTACGGACAGGGAACAAACTATGGCTACACCTTC.

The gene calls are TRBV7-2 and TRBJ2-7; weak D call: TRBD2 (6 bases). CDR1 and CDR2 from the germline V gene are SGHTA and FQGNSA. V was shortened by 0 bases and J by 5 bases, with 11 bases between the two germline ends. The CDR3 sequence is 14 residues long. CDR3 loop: CASSLARDLNEQYF. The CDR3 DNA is TGTGCCAGCAGCTTAGCGCGGGATCTCAACGAGCAGTACTTC.

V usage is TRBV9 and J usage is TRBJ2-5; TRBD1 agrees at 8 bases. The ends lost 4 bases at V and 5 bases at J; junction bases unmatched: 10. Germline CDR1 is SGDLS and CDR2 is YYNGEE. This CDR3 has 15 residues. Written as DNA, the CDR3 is TGTGCCAGCAGCCCCCGGACAGGGAGATTCGAGACCCAGTACTTC. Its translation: CASSPRTGRFETQYF.

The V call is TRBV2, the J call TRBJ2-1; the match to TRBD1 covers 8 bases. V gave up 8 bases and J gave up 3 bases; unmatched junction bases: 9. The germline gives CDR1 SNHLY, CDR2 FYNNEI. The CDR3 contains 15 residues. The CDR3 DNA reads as TGTGCCAGCCTTTTTGGACAGGGAGTCTACAATGAGCAGTTCTTC. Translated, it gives CASLFGQGVYNEQFF.

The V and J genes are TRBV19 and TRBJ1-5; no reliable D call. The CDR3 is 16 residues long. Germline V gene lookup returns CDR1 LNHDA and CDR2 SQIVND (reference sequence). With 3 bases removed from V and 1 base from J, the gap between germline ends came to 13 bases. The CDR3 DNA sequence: TGTGCCAGTAGTATCCTACCTCAGGTCAGCAATCAGCCCCAGCATTTT. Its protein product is CASSILPQVSNQPQHF.

CDR3 sequence (DNA): TGCGCCAGCAGCCAACCTCCGGGACTAGCGGTCCCCACAGATACGCAGTATTTT. Its translation: CASSQPPGLAVPTDTQYF. The chain links TRBV4-1 to TRBJ2-3; TRBD2 matches at 11 bases. The germline gives CDR1 MGHRA, CDR2 YSYEKL. After removal of 2 bases from V and 2 bases from J, the junction contained 9 bases not matched to a gene. The CDR3 runs to 18 residues.

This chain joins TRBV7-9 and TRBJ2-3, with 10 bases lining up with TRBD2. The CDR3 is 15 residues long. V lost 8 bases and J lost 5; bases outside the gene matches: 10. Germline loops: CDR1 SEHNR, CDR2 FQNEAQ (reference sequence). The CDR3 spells CASPSLAGVVDTQYF. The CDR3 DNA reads TGTGCCAGCCCGTCTCTAGCGGGAGTAGTAGATACGCAGTATTTT. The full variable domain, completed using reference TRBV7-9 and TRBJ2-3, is DTGVSQNPRHKITKRGQNVTFRCDPISEHNRLYWYRQTLGQGPEFLTYFQNEAQLEKSRLLSDRFSAERPKGSFSTLEIQRTEQGDSAMYLCASPSLAGVVDTQYFGPGTRLTVL.

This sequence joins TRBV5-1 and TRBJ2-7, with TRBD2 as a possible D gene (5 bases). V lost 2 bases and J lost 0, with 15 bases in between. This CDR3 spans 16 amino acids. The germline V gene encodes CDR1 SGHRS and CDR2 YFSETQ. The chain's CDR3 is CASSLNLMRVSYEQYF. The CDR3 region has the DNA TGCGCCAGCAGCTTAAACCTGATGAGGGTCTCCTACGAGCAGTACTTC.

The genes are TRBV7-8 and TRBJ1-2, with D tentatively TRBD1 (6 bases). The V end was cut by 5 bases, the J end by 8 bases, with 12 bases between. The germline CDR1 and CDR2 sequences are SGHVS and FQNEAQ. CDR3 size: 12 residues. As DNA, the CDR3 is TGTGCCAGCAGCCCCGCGACAGGCGGCTACACCTTC. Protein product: CASSPATGGYTF.